These T cell receptor beta chains were read from a single sample in a study of beta chain features in type 1 diabetes. The table came from immunoSEQ multiplex PCR; TCRdb's copy has only in-frame clones and leaves some out. The data hold roughly 160,000 clones, with 7% to 9% observed a single time. The sample taken for sequencing was central memory CD4+ T cells from blood. The receptors stem from a man aged 18-30 years with type 1 diabetes. Both conserved end residues are part of each CDR3. Each record gives: CDR3 length, D gene, J gene, V gene, CDR3 protein. The D gene is left open where the match is weak.

>16|TRBD2|TRBJ2-5|TRBV28
CASSPFKAGGGETQYF
>13|-|TRBJ2-1|TRBV29-1
CSGLLNIIAEQFF
>17|TRBD2|TRBJ2-5|TRBV5-4
CASSPETGTRGLETQYF
>13|TRBD2|TRBJ2-5|TRBV14
CASSPAGTRNQYF
>15|-|TRBJ1-2|TRBV5-4
CASSLRIGVERGYTF
>15|-|TRBJ2-5|TRBV7-7
CASSLVGITGETQYF
>13|TRBD1|TRBJ1-6|TRBV6-1
CASTTGYNSPLHF
>15|TRBD1|TRBJ1-5|TRBV18
CASSPGTGGNQPQHF
>15|-|TRBJ1-1|TRBV5-4
CASSLGIRENTEAFF
>16|TRBD2|TRBJ2-3|TRBV6-6
CASSQRLAGVTDTQYF
>13|-|TRBJ2-2|TRBV6-5
CASSQTSPGELFF
>14|-|TRBJ1-4|TRBV5-1
CASSLGQNNEKLFF
>17|TRBD2|TRBJ2-6|TRBV11-2
CASSFLRGDSGANVLTF
>13|-|TRBJ2-5|TRBV7-8
CASSAVTSIPAYF
>15|TRBD1|TRBJ1-5|TRBV5-5
CASSLVGGVNQPQHF
>15|-|TRBJ2-7|TRBV10-1
CASSGSGGDDYEQYF
>14|-|TRBJ2-3|TRBV7-9
CASSPGTYTDTQYF
>11|-|TRBJ2-7|TRBV29-1
CSAHRGAEQYF
>14|TRBD2|TRBJ2-5|TRBV2
CASSEESGGETQYF
>17|TRBD2|TRBJ2-7|TRBV29-1
CSVGGLAGGPASYEQYF
>13|-|TRBJ1-2|TRBV7-9
CASSRDGAGGYTF
>15|TRBD2|TRBJ2-2|TRBV19
CASSLRGVNTGELFF
>16|TRBD2|TRBJ2-3|TRBV7-9
CASSLQSRGGTDTQYF
>14|TRBD1|TRBJ2-1|TRBV9
CASSVEGQGSEQFF
>15|TRBD2|TRBJ2-1|TRBV5-1
CASFRGGGAYNEQFF
>12|-|TRBJ2-3|TRBV25-1
CASIGSADTQYF
>18|-|TRBJ2-1|TRBV1
CTSSQARANLIDYNEQFF
>15|-|TRBJ2-1|TRBV6-5
CASKYRSAGGNEQFF